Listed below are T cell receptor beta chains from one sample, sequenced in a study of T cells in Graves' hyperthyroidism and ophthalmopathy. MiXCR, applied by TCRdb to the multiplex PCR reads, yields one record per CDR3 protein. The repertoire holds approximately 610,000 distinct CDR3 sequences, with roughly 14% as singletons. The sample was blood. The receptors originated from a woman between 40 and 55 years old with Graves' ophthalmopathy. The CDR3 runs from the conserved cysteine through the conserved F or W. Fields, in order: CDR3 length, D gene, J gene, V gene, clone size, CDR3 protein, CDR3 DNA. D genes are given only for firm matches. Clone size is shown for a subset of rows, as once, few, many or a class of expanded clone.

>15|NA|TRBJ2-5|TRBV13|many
CASSPGRTTAETQYF
TGTGCCAGCAGCCCGGGACGGACTACTGCTGAGACCCAGTACTTC
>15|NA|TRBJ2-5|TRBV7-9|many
CASSGQRKTQETQYF
TGTGCCAGCAGCGGCCAGCGGAAAACTCAAGAGACCCAGTACTTC
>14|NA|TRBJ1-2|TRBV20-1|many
CSAKTGGANYGYTF
TGCAGTGCTAAGACTGGCGGGGCTAACTATGGCTACACCTTC
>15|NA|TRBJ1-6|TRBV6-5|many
CASSYSGRGNSPLHF
TGTGCCAGCAGTTACTCGGGGCGCGGGAATTCACCCCTCCACTTT
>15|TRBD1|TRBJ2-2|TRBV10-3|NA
CAIRPGQGVTGELFF
TGTGCCATCAGGCCGGGACAGGGAGTTACCGGGGAGCTGTTTTTT
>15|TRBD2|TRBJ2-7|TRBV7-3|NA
CASSLGRESIYEQYF
TGTGCCAGCAGTCTCGGGAGGGAGAGTATATACGAGCAGTACTTC
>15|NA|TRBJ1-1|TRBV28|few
CASSLFSLGNTEAFF
TGTGCCAGCAGTTTGTTCTCGCTCGGGAACACTGAAGCTTTCTTT
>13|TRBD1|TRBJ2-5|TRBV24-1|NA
CATSVQGVETQYF
TGTGCCACCAGTGTTCAGGGGGTAGAGACCCAGTACTTC
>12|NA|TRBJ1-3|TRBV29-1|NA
CSVVSSGNTIYF
TGCAGCGTTGTTAGCTCTGGAAACACCATATATTTT
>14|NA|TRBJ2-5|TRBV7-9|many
CASSLWETQETQYF
TGTGCCAGCAGCTTGTGGGAGACCCAAGAGACCCAGTACTTC
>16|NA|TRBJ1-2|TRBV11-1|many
CASSLVWGTTNYGYTF
TGTGCCAGCAGCTTAGTGTGGGGAACCACTAACTATGGCTACACCTTC
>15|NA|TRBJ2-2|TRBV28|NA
CASSLYYKNTGELFF
TGTGCCAGCAGCCTTTACTACAAGAACACCGGGGAGCTGTTTTTT
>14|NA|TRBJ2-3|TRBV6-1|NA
CASKKTGSTDTQYF
TGTGCCAGCAAAAAGACTGGAAGCACAGATACGCAGTATTTT
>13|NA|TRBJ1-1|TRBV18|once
CASSPIQNTEAFF
TGTGCCAGCTCACCCATTCAAAACACTGAAGCTTTCTTT
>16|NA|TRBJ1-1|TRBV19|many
CASSKLGGRGRTEAFF
TGTGCCAGTAGTAAGTTAGGAGGTCGTGGTAGGACTGAAGCTTTCTTT
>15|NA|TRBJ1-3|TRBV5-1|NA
CASSPGSTSGNTIYF
TGCGCCAGCAGCCCCGGGTCAACCTCTGGAAACACCATATATTTT
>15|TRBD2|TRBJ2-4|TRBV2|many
CASSGSSGRTDIQYF
TGTGCCAGCAGTGGGTCTAGCGGGAGGACTGACATTCAGTACTTC
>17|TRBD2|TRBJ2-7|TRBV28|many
CASSLRREGLGTYEQYF
TGTGCCAGCAGTTTAAGGCGGGAGGGCCTAGGGACCTACGAGCAGTACTTC
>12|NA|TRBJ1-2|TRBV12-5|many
CASGSPREGYTF
TGTGCTAGTGGTTCCCCGCGGGAAGGCTACACCTTC
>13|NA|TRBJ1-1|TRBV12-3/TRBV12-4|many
CASSGHTNTEAFF
TGTGCCAGCAGCGGACATACGAACACTGAAGCTTTCTTT
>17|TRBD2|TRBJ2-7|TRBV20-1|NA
CSARAGLAGEGTYEQYF
TGCAGTGCTAGGGCCGGACTAGCGGGAGAGGGGACCTACGAGCAGTACTTC
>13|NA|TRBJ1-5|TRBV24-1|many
CATSDDLNGPQHF
TGTGCCACCAGTGACGACTTGAACGGGCCCCAGCATTTT
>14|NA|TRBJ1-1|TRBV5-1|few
CASSSALGEPEAFF
TGCGCCAGCAGCTCCGCCTTGGGGGAACCTGAAGCTTTCTTT
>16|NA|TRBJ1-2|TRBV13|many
CASSLAYGGRNYGYTF
TGTGCCAGCAGCTTAGCGTACGGGGGCCGGAACTATGGCTACACCTTC
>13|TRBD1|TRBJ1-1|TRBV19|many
CASSITRGTEAFF
TGTGCCAGTAGTATTACCAGGGGGACTGAAGCTTTCTTT
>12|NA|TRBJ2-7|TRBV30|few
CAWSRSTHEQYF
TGTGCCTGGAGTAGGTCCACCCACGAGCAGTACTTC
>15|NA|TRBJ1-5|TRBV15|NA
CATSRDLGQGQPQHF
TGTGCCACCAGCAGAGATCTAGGGCAGGGTCAGCCCCAGCATTTT
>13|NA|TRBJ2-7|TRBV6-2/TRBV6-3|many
CASSETGVGEQYF
TGTGCCAGCAGCGAGACAGGCGTGGGGGAGCAGTACTTC
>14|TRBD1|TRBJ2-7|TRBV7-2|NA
CASSKHSGTGRLYF
TGTGCCAGCAGCAAACACTCCGGGACAGGGCGTTTATACTTC
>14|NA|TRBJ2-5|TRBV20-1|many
CSARDSMGEETQYF
TGCAGTGCTAGAGATAGTATGGGGGAAGAGACCCAGTACTTC
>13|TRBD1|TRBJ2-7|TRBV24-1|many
CATSEGGAHEQYF
TGTGCCACCAGTGAAGGGGGCGCCCACGAGCAGTACTTC